These 20 T cell receptor beta chains were all obtained from the same sample, sequenced in a study of shared clonotypes between healthy human individuals. The naive CD8 fraction comprised CD45RO-negative cells positively selected for CCR7 and excluded terminally differentiated effector memory CD45RA+ cells. Using immunoSEQ multiplex PCR, the repertoire was profiled, and TCRdb retains in-frame clones only, with some absent. Here the sample spans around 2,000,000 clones, about 95% being singletons. Sequencing used naive CD8+ T cells sorted from blood. The receptors derive from a man aged 18 to 29 in good health.

The J gene is TRBJ2-3, the V gene TRBV27, with D uncertain. This CDR3 region has 13 residues. Between the trimmed V and J ends, which lost 3 bases and 2 bases, there was a span of 6 bases. From germline, CDR1 is MNHEY and CDR2 SMNVEV (reference sequence). The CDR3 loop is CASSFGFTDTQYF. Here the CDR3 DNA reads TGTGCCAGCAGTTTCGGGTTCACAGATACGCAGTATTTT.

The gene calls are TRBV7-8 and TRBJ1-5; D ambiguous. Germline V gene data show CDR1 as SGHVS and CDR2 as FQNEAQ. The CDR3 sequence is 16 residues long. Deletions cut 4 bases from V and 1 base from J, with 14 bases between. The CDR3 spells CASSSTEGGSNQPQHF. CDR3 bases: TGTGCCAGCAGCTCAACCGAAGGAGGGAGCAATCAGCCCCAGCATTTT.

The chain has TRBV4-1 and TRBJ2-5; D tentatively reads TRBD1 or TRBD2 (6 bases each). Trimming removed 4 bases from V and 3 bases from J, with 15 bases in between. CDR1 is MGHRA, CDR2 YSYEKL, per germline. The CDR3 covers 15 residues. This CDR3 reads CASSPRRRGEETQYF. In nucleotides, the CDR3 is TGCGCCAGCAGCCCACGGCGGAGGGGGGAAGAGACCCAGTACTTC.

This clone showed up just once. The J gene is TRBJ2-2, the V gene TRBV5-6; 11 bases fit TRBD2. V lost 2 bases and J lost 3; bases outside the gene matches: 3. In germline, CDR1 is SGHDT, CDR2 YYEEEE. The CDR3 is made up of 16 amino acids. The CDR3 sequence is CASSLLAGAHTGELFF. The CDR3 DNA is TGTGCCAGCAGCTTACTAGCGGGGGCCCACACCGGGGAGCTGTTTTTT.

DNA for the CDR3: TGTGCCAGCAGCGCAAATGGTGGACTAGCGGGGAACGAGCAGTACTTC. It yields the protein CASSANGGLAGNEQYF. The chain employs TRBV7-2 and TRBJ2-7, with 12 bases lining up with TRBD2. This CDR3 spans 16 amino acids. Germline trimming cut 5 bases from V and 5 bases from J; bases unmatched to any gene: 10. Looked up from germline, CDR1 is SGHTA and CDR2 is FQGNSA.

This chain connects TRBV5-1 to TRBJ2-7; TRBD1 matches 9 bases. The trim removed 0 bases at V and 4 bases at J, leaving 2 bases unmatched. Germline loops: CDR1 SGHRS, CDR2 YFSETQ. The CDR3 spans 14 residues. CDR3 nucleotides: TGCGCCAGCAGCTTGGACAGGGGGCTATACGAGCAGTACTTC. Amino acid sequence: CASSLDRGLYEQYF.

CDR3 sequence reads: CASSPRLLYEQYF. CDR3 DNA: TGTGCCAGCAGCCCAAGGCTGCTCTACGAGCAGTACTTC. The chain uses TRBV7-9 and TRBJ2-7, with D unresolved. The CDR3 loop spans 13 amino acids. V dropped 5 bases and J dropped 3 bases, with 11 bases sitting between them. The germline V gene has CDR1 SEHNR and CDR2 FQNEAQ (reference sequence).

The chain recombines TRBV5-1 with TRBJ1-1; 9 bases agree with TRBD1. J was trimmed by 0 bases and V by 4 bases; bases with no gene match: 10. CDR1 and CDR2 (germline): SGHRS, YFSETQ. This CDR3 region has 17 residues. In DNA, the CDR3 is TGCGCCAGCAGCGGGGGGACAGGGATTAAACTGAACACTGAAGCTTTCTTT. Its translation: CASSGGTGIKLNTEAFF.

This clone was recorded only once. The rearrangement uses TRBV7-8 and TRBJ1-4; the match to TRBD1 covers 7 bases. Germline loops: CDR1 SGHVS, CDR2 FQNEAQ. After removal of 5 bases from V and 3 bases from J, the junction contained 0 bases not matched to a gene. The CDR3 is 13 amino acids. The CDR3, as DNA: TGTGCCAGCAGCCAGGGGGCTAATGAAAAACTGTTTTTT. It translates to CASSQGANEKLFF. Supplemented by reference TRBV7-8 and TRBJ1-4, the full variable domain reads GAGVSQSPRYKVAKRGQDVALRCDPISGHVSLFWYQQALGQGPEFLTYFQNEAQLDKSGLPSDRFFAERPEGSVSTLKIQRTQQEDSAVYLCASSQGANEKLFFGSGTQLSVL.

This chain uses TRBV7-9 with TRBJ1-1, with D perhaps matching TRBD1 (5 bases). Trimming shortened V by 5 bases and J by 7 bases, and 20 bases separated the two germline ends. Germline V gives CDR1 SEHNR, CDR2 FQNEAQ (reference sequence). There are 15 residues in the CDR3. The CDR3 DNA reads as TGTGCCAGCAGCGGAGCGGGACGGGCAAGGATTGAAGCTTTCTTT. Protein sequence: CASSGAGRARIEAFF.

On this clone: Other nucleotide sequences from this sample produce the same CDR3. The gene calls are TRBV4-3 and TRBJ2-1; the match to TRBD2 covers 9 bases. J lost 4 bases, V lost 0 bases, and 4 bases had no gene match. The CDR3 consists of 16 residues. From germline, CDR1 is LGHNA and CDR2 YSLEER. CDR3 nucleotide sequence: TGCGCCAGCAGCCAAGATAGCGGGGGCTTTTACAATGAGCAGTTCTTC. It encodes CASSQDSGGFYNEQFF.

The chain joins TRBV7-8 to TRBJ2-2, with D hard to call. This CDR3 contains 13 residues. Per germline, CDR1 SGHVS and CDR2 FQNEAQ. Trimming took off 5 bases at V and 6 bases at J, with 10 bases between the two ends. Here the CDR3 reads CASSREWAGELFF. Here the CDR3 DNA reads TGTGCCAGCAGCCGAGAGTGGGCCGGGGAGCTGTTTTTT.

The chain recombines TRBV30 with TRBJ2-7; possibly TRBD2 for D (6 bases). This CDR3 region has 13 residues. Germline V gene data show CDR1 as GTSNPN and CDR2 as SVGIG (reference sequence). The V end lost 2 bases, the J end lost 5 bases, and 13 bases lay between the germline ends. The CDR3 DNA reads TGTGCCTGGAGTCAGAGCGGGTGGGACGAGCAGTACTTC. It is translated as CAWSQSGWDEQYF.

This rearrangement joins TRBV14 to TRBJ2-7; D uncertain. The CDR3 extends over 15 amino acids. Looked up from germline, CDR1 is SGHDN and CDR2 is FVKESK. V was pared by 1 base and J by 1 base, with 11 bases between. The CDR3 nucleotides are TGTGCCAGCAGCCAAGGGATAGGGATATCCTACGAGCAGTACTTC. It encodes CASSQGIGISYEQYF.

Details on this clone: The same CDR3 also results from other DNA sequences found in this sample. The chain carries TRBV9 and TRBJ2-7, with D uncertain. In germline, CDR1 is SGDLS, CDR2 YYNGEE. Trimming cost V 0 bases and J 4 bases, with 8 bases left between them. The CDR3 contains 13 residues. The CDR3 sequence: CASSVGRDYEQYF. The CDR3 DNA reads TGTGCCAGCAGCGTAGGACGAGATTACGAGCAGTACTTC.

The V gene is TRBV5-1, the J gene TRBJ2-7; D unresolved. The CDR3 sequence is 15 residues long. V was trimmed by 0 bases and J by 3 bases, leaving 13 bases between them. Looked up from germline, CDR1 is SGHRS and CDR2 is YFSETQ. CDR3 in amino acids: CASSLVSGSYYEQYF. DNA for the CDR3: TGCGCCAGCAGCTTGGTGAGTGGCAGCTACTACGAGCAGTACTTC.

CDR3 protein: CASSEGRVTNEKLFF. DNA of the CDR3: TGCGCCAGCAGCGAAGGACGGGTGACTAATGAAAAACTGTTTTTT. V gene TRBV5-1 combines with J gene TRBJ1-4; no definite D call. The CDR3 is 15 amino acids. V was pared by 4 bases and J by 2 bases, with 12 bases between. Germline V gene sequence: CDR1 SGHRS, CDR2 YFSETQ.

The rearrangement links TRBV7-2 to TRBJ1-5; D is unresolved. This CDR3 comprises 16 residues. Deletions cut 1 base from V and 1 base from J, with 11 bases between. Germline CDR1 SGHTA, CDR2 FQGNSA. The CDR3 here is CASSLEGQISNQPQHF. CDR3 in DNA: TGTGCCAGCAGCTTAGAAGGCCAGATAAGCAATCAGCCCCAGCATTTT.

As for this clone: Other DNA sequences from this sample encode an identical CDR3 as well. The rearrangement uses TRBV27 and TRBJ2-7; D not certain. Trimming pared 2 bases from V and 4 bases from J, leaving 12 bases between. CDR1 is MNHEY and CDR2 is SMNVEV in the germline V gene (reference sequence). The CDR3 sequence is 14 residues long. The CDR3 sequence: CASSLKGAGYEQYF. The CDR3, as DNA: TGTGCCAGCAGTTTAAAGGGTGCTGGGTACGAGCAGTACTTC.

The rearrangement uses TRBV7-8 and TRBJ2-1, with 12 nucleotides matching TRBD1. Germline-derived CDR1 and CDR2 are SGHVS and FQNEAQ. V trimming: 5 bases; J trimming: 10 bases; junction bases outside the gene matches: 9. The CDR3 loop spans 15 amino acids. The CDR3 DNA sequence: TGTGCCAGCAGCCCCACCGGGACAGGGGGCGAAGAGCAGTTCTTC. It codes for CASSPTGTGGEEQFF. Full variable domain (missing parts from reference TRBV7-8 and TRBJ2-1): GAGVSQSPRYKVAKRGQDVALRCDPISGHVSLFWYQQALGQGPEFLTYFQNEAQLDKSGLPSDRFFAERPEGSVSTLKIQRTQQEDSAVYLCASSPTGTGGEEQFFGPGTRLTVL.